This T cell receptor (beta chain) comes out of a study of T-cell reconstitution after alpha-beta-depleted transplantation in children. Whole-study results and caveats: When one year had passed after transplant, most T-cell counts and diversity came from newly produced T cells. At around two months after transplant, the alpha-beta T cells were reportedly derived from several hundred expanded clones that came from non-depleted graft cells.

Germline CDR1 SGHTA, CDR2 FQGNSA. The CDR3 has 16 amino acids. V shed 4 bases and J shed 3 bases, with 15 bases lying between them. Unique molecular identifiers were used to barcode this TCRbeta library. A single record per CDR3 protein comes from TCRdb applying MiXCR to the PCR reads. The table lists 600,000 or so distinct CDR3 sequences, more than 20% of them singletons. This clonotype was picked up a small number of times. Antigen specificity is unknown. The sequence was obtained from a boy in the first two years of life who had a stem cell transplant for acute myeloid leukemia, so the T cells may come from the graft donor. Sequenced material: PBMCs, mostly from graft donor cells, taken 360 days after TCRalphabeta/CD19-depleted stem cell transplant. The rearrangement links TRBV7-2 to TRBJ1-4; D gene unclear. The CDR3 region is CASSSAGGPPNEKLFF. DNA of the CDR3: TGTGCCAGCAGCTCAGCGGGCGGCCCGCCTAATGAAAAACTGTTTTTT.